This passage covers 27 T cell receptor beta chains from one sample sequenced in a study of blood T cell repertoires in COVID-19. TCRdb's copy holds only in-frame clones and misses some; the assay was immunoSEQ multiplex PCR. The sample carries 150,000 to 200,000 clones, more than 80% recorded once. The specimen sequenced was peripheral blood. These receptor sequences come from a woman between 55 and 75 years old with COVID-19, enrolled during active disease.

The chain is built from TRBV5-6 and TRBJ1-1; 12 nucleotides line up with TRBD1. V trimming: 0 bases; J trimming: 10 bases; junction bases outside the gene matches: 16. Germline V gene lookup returns CDR1 SGHDT and CDR2 YYEEEE. The CDR3 runs 18 residues. This CDR3 is CASSLGPSGTGGEEVAFF. For the CDR3, the DNA is TGTGCCAGCAGCTTGGGCCCCTCCGGGACAGGGGGCGAAGAGGTAGCTTTCTTT.

This clone showed up just once. V usage is TRBV19 and J usage is TRBJ2-5, with TRBD1 identical over 7 bases. The V gene end was trimmed by 6 bases and the J gene end by 5 bases; junction bases not matched to a gene: 9. Germline CDR1 LNHDA, CDR2 SQIVND (reference sequence). This CDR3 comprises 14 residues. CDR3 nucleotides: TGTGCCAGTAGCATTAACAGGGGCGGGGAGACCCAGTACTTC. Protein product: CASSINRGGETQYF.

J is TRBJ1-4 and V is TRBV20-1; TRBD1 matches at 7 bases. The CDR3 totals 11 residues. Germline V gene lookup returns CDR1 DFQATT and CDR2 SNEGSKA (reference sequence). V lost 6 bases to trimming and J lost 8 bases; unmatched junction nucleotides: 3. The CDR3 loop reads CSAIQGEKLFF. CDR3 nucleotide sequence: TGCAGTGCGATACAGGGGGAAAAACTGTTTTTT.

Comment on this clone: At one boundary the junction diverges from the germline segment, which might be a read error. CDR3 residues: CASSHTTRLVSF. The CDR3 region has the DNA TGTGCCAGCAGCCACACTACAAGACTAGTCAGCTTC. This chain links TRBV3-1 (or the pseudogene TRBV3-2) with TRBJ2-7, with TRBD2 as a possible D gene (6 bases). Germline-derived CDR1 and CDR2 are LGHDT and YNNKEL (reference sequence). This CDR3 region has 12 residues.

This chain links TRBV4-2 with TRBJ1-5; D remains ambiguous. The V gene lost 4 bases and the J gene lost 0 bases, with 7 bases spanning the gap. Germline V lookup: CDR1 LGHNA, CDR2 YNFKEQ. The CDR3 sequence is 14 residues long. This CDR3 reads CASSLSDSNQPQHF. DNA for the CDR3: TGTGCCAGCAGCCTGTCAGATAGCAATCAGCCCCAGCATTTT.

This chain joins TRBV7-9 and TRBJ1-2; a possible D gene is TRBD1 (6 bases). V was clipped by 5 bases and J by 6 bases, with 19 bases between them. Germline V CDR1 and CDR2: SEHNR, FQNEAQ (reference sequence). The CDR3 consists of 15 residues. The CDR3: CASSPGGGRFDGYTF. The CDR3 DNA reads TGTGCCAGCAGCCCCGGGGGGGGGCGGTTCGATGGCTACACCTTC.

In DNA, the CDR3 is TGTGCCAGCAGCTTACGGACAGGTGCCTCCTACTCCTACGAGCAGTACTTC. Its protein is CASSLRTGASYSYEQYF. The rearrangement uses TRBV7-2 and TRBJ2-7; TRBD1 matches at 7 bases. The CDR3 loop spans 17 amino acids. Per germline, CDR1 SGHTA and CDR2 FQGNSA. After removal of 2 bases from V and 0 bases from J, the junction contained 10 bases not matched to a gene.

V is TRBV18 and J is TRBJ1-4, with TRBD1 identical over 7 bases. The V gene end was trimmed by 0 bases and the J gene end by 4 bases; junction bases not matched to a gene: 2. Per the germline V gene, CDR1 is KGHSH and CDR2 is LQKENI. This CDR3 comprises 15 residues. This chain's CDR3 is CASSPPGTDNEKLFF. For the CDR3, the DNA is TGTGCCAGCTCACCACCAGGGACAGATAATGAAAAACTGTTTTTT. The full variable domain, rest sourced from reference TRBV18 and TRBJ1-4, is NAGVMQNPRHLVRRRGQEARLRCSPMKGHSHVYWYRQLPEEGLKFMVYLQKENIIDESGMPKERFSAEFPKEGPSILRIQQVVRGDSAAYFCASSPPGTDNEKLFFGSGTQLSVL.

The V gene is TRBV4-2, the J gene TRBJ2-2; 7 bases align to TRBD2. Germline V lookup: CDR1 LGHNA, CDR2 YNFKEQ. The CDR3 spans 15 residues. The trim removed 1 base at V and 1 base at J, leaving 0 bases unmatched. The CDR3 is CASSQASGNTGELFF. The CDR3 DNA reads as TGTGCCAGCAGCCAAGCTAGCGGGAACACCGGGGAGCTGTTTTTT.

The V gene is TRBV11-2, the J gene TRBJ1-2, with D unclear. V gave up 7 bases and J gave up 4 bases, with 19 bases separating them. The CDR3 covers 15 residues. CDR1 and CDR2 (germline): SGHAT, FQNNGV. Here the CDR3 reads CASTSIRVPGYGYTF. The CDR3 DNA follows: TGTGCCAGCACCTCAATACGGGTACCTGGCTATGGCTACACCTTC.

V gene TRBV18 combines with J gene TRBJ2-3, with 8 bases that match TRBD1. V lost 8 bases to trimming and J lost 6 bases; unmatched junction nucleotides: 13. The length of the CDR3 is 15 residues. Germline values: CDR1 KGHSH, CDR2 LQKENI. CDR3 DNA sequence: TGTGCCAGCACGGACAGGGCCCCCGAAAGTGATACGCAGTATTTT. It codes for CASTDRAPESDTQYF.

The chain has TRBV6-5 and TRBJ1-2; D might be TRBD1 (5 bases). This CDR3 has 14 residues. Trimming stripped 0 bases from V and 7 bases from J, with 12 bases between. In germline, CDR1 is MNHEY, CDR2 SVGAGI. CDR3 nucleotide sequence: TGTGCCAGCAGTTACTCGGGGGGTTCGGGTGGCTACACCTTC. Its protein product is CASSYSGGSGGYTF.

The chain carries TRBV2 and TRBJ2-1; possible D gene TRBD1, 6 bases. CDR3 length: 12 residues. CDR1 is SNHLY and CDR2 is FYNNEI in the germline V gene. Trimming pared 8 bases from V and 7 bases from J, leaving 12 bases between. The CDR3 bases are TGTGCCAGCCTCCCAGGGGAAAATGAGCAGTTCTTC. Protein: CASLPGENEQFF.

V and J are TRBV5-1 and TRBJ1-6; 8 bases map to TRBD1. This CDR3 has 17 residues. Germline CDR1 is SGHRS and CDR2 is YFSETQ. Trimming removed 3 bases from V and 10 bases from J; junction bases left unmatched: 15. CDR3 sequence reads: CASSSRHGQGPGSPLHF. DNA of the CDR3: TGCGCCAGCAGCTCCAGACATGGACAGGGTCCGGGGTCACCCCTCCACTTT.

The chain employs TRBV19 and TRBJ1-1; 8 nucleotides line up with TRBD1. Trimming took 5 bases from V and 5 from J; bases not matched to a gene: 7. Germline CDR1 reads LNHDA; CDR2 reads SQIVND (reference sequence). This CDR3 is 14 amino acids long. The CDR3 loop is CASSLGTGGTEAFF. For the CDR3, the DNA is TGTGCCAGTAGTCTAGGGACAGGCGGGACTGAAGCTTTCTTT.

The gene calls are TRBV21-1 and TRBJ1-1; whether TRBD1, the table's D call, matches the DNA was not checked. TRBV21-1 is listed as a pseudogene. This CDR3 has 15 amino acids. CDR3 sequence reads: CASSKRDRGHTEAFF. CDR3 nucleotides: TGTGCCAGCAGCAAGCGAGACAGGGGGCACACTGAAGCTTTCTTT.

The V gene is TRBV19, the J gene TRBJ2-5; no clear D. The CDR3 loop spans 13 amino acids. CDR1 and CDR2 (germline): LNHDA, SQIVND (reference sequence). Deletions cut 3 bases from V and 2 bases from J, with 7 bases between. The CDR3, as DNA: TGTGCCAGTAGTATCGTACAGCAAGAGACCCAGTACTTC. It encodes CASSIVQQETQYF. Complete variable domain (other parts from reference TRBV19 and TRBJ2-5): DGGITQSPKYLFRKEGQNVTLSCEQNLNHDAMYWYRQDPGQGLRLIYYSQIVNDFQKGDIAEGYSVSREKKESFPLTVTSAQKNPTAFYLCASSIVQQETQYFGPGTRLLVL.

This clone was found once. The chain combines TRBV3-1 (or the pseudogene TRBV3-2) with TRBJ1-6; perhaps TRBD1 as D (6 bases). The V gene's germline CDR1 is LGHDT and CDR2 YNNKEL (reference sequence). V lost 2 bases and J lost 9, with 11 bases in between. This CDR3 is built from 14 residues. The CDR3 coding sequence is TGTGCCAGCAGCCAACCACAGGGTAGTTCACCCCTCCACTTT. This translates into CASSQPQGSSPLHF.

V usage is TRBV4-2 and J usage is TRBJ2-7; 7 nucleotides match TRBD2. The CDR3 totals 15 residues. Germline V gene data show CDR1 as LGHNA and CDR2 as YNFKEQ. The ends lost 4 bases at V and 0 bases at J; junction bases unmatched: 6. CDR3 amino acids: CASSPHGGFSYEQYF. The CDR3 DNA reads as TGTGCCAGCAGCCCCCACGGGGGGTTCTCCTACGAGCAGTACTTC.

V usage is TRBV14 and J usage is TRBJ1-2; D is uncertain. Germline assignment: CDR1 SGHDN and CDR2 FVKESK. The CDR3 runs to 15 residues. Trimming shortened V by 0 bases and J by 8 bases, and 16 bases separated the two germline ends. CDR3 amino acids: CASSQEGFARGGYTF. The CDR3 nucleotides read TGTGCCAGCAGCCAAGAGGGATTCGCCCGAGGGGGCTACACCTTC.

This chain connects TRBV6-2 or TRBV6-3 to TRBJ2-1; D possibly corresponds to TRBD2 (5 bases). V dropped 2 bases and J dropped 3 bases, with 14 bases sitting between them. The CDR3 is made up of 16 amino acids. Germline CDR1 is MNHEY and CDR2 is SVGEGT. Written as DNA, the CDR3 is TGTGCCAGCAGTTACGATCCTGGACTTCTCTACAATGAGCAGTTCTTC. This sequence encodes CASSYDPGLLYNEQFF.

The CDR3 nucleotides are TGTGCCAGCAGTTATGCGGGGGGCCCTCCGGGGCAGTACTTC. As protein: CASSYAGGPPGQYF. The chain combines TRBV6-2 or TRBV6-3 with TRBJ2-7; TRBD2 matches at 8 bases. This CDR3 region has 14 residues. V lost 3 bases, J lost 9 bases, and 10 bases stayed unmatched. The germline V gene has CDR1 MNHEY and CDR2 SVGEGT.

The rearrangement links TRBV4-2 to TRBJ1-6, with 7 positions matching TRBD1. The CDR3 has 16 amino acids. Trimming took 4 bases from V and 4 from J; bases not matched to a gene: 7. The V gene's germline CDR1 is LGHNA and CDR2 YNFKEQ. The CDR3 sequence: CASSRGTEIYNSPLHF. CDR3 nucleotide sequence: TGTGCCAGCAGCCGGGGGACAGAAATTTATAATTCACCCCTCCACTTT.

V gene TRBV6-5 combines with J gene TRBJ1-5; D is perhaps TRBD1 (5 bases). The CDR3 is 15 amino acids. Trimming removed 5 bases at V and 0 bases at J, with 11 bases between. The germline V gene encodes CDR1 MNHEY and CDR2 SVGAGI. CDR3 coding DNA: TGTGCCAGCAGTCAGGACACCCCTAGCAATCAGCCCCAGCATTTT. As protein: CASSQDTPSNQPQHF.

The chain employs TRBV4-3 and TRBJ1-1; 8 bases align to TRBD1. The V gene's germline CDR1 is LGHNA and CDR2 YSLEER. Trimming removed 4 bases from V and 1 base from J; junction bases left unmatched: 5. CDR3 size: 15 residues. CDR3 in amino acids: CASSRGTGRNTEAFF. Written as DNA, the CDR3 is TGCGCCAGCAGCCGCGGGACAGGACGGAACACTGAAGCTTTCTTT.

CDR3 residues: CASSTGQGLGQPQHF. The CDR3 region has the DNA TGTGCCAGCAGCACAGGACAGGGCCTTGGCCAGCCCCAGCATTTT. This chain connects TRBV9 to TRBJ1-5; 8 nucleotides match TRBD1. V trimming: 4 bases; J trimming: 7 bases; junction bases outside the gene matches: 10. CDR1 is SGDLS, CDR2 YYNGEE, per germline. The CDR3 extends over 15 amino acids.

The chain joins TRBV27 to TRBJ2-1; TRBD2 matches 9 bases. The germline gives CDR1 MNHEY, CDR2 SMNVEV (reference sequence). This CDR3 spans 19 amino acids. V lost 1 base, J lost 0 bases, and 10 bases stayed unmatched. The CDR3 bases are TGTGCCAGCAGTTTATGGGTGCTAGCGGGGCCTGACTCCTACAATGAGCAGTTCTTC. Protein product: CASSLWVLAGPDSYNEQFF.